The 9 T cell receptor beta chains reported below all come from one sample, sequenced in a study of T cell responses to AZD1222 COVID-19 vaccine. TCRdb's table, derived via immunoSEQ multiplex PCR, lists solely in-frame clones and lacks some. The top ten hold approximately 5.9% of the sample, which has about 120,000 clones, roughly nine tenths seen once. The sequencing used peripheral blood, collected on day 0 of AZD1222 vaccination. The receptors derive from an adult in good health.

For the CDR3, the DNA is TGTGCCAGCAGCTATGGCGGAGGGGTCAAGTTGGGCTACACCTTC. Its protein product is CASSYGGGVKLGYTF. The chain is built from TRBV21-1 and TRBJ1-2. TRBV21-1 corresponds to a pseudogene. The length of the CDR3 is 15 residues.

This chain links TRBV12-3 or TRBV12-4 with TRBJ1-5; D call uncertain. V was clipped by 6 bases and J by 5 bases, with 11 bases between them. The CDR3 has 13 residues. The CDR3 here is CASRSTGYQPQHF. As DNA, the CDR3 is TGTGCCAGCAGAAGTACGGGGTATCAGCCCCAGCATTTT.

The V gene is TRBV7-8, the J gene TRBJ2-7; TRBD1 aligns across 7 bases. CDR3 length equals 16 residues. V was pared by 6 bases and J by 2 bases, with 13 bases of the junction left unmatched. The germline CDR1 and CDR2 sequences are SGHVS and FQNEAQ. The CDR3 DNA reads as TGTGCCAGCAGGTTATCCCAGGGGGTAACAGCCTACGAGCAGTACTTC. Translated: CASRLSQGVTAYEQYF.

The V gene is TRBV5-1, the J gene TRBJ1-1; 8 bases match TRBD1. This CDR3 has 15 residues. Germline V gene data show CDR1 as SGHRS and CDR2 as YFSETQ. J was trimmed by 3 bases and V by 0 bases; bases with no gene match: 4. CDR3 coding DNA: TGCGCCAGCAGCTTGGTCAGGGGGCCTGACACTGAAGCTTTCTTT. It yields the protein CASSLVRGPDTEAFF.

The chain joins TRBV6-5 to TRBJ1-5, with TRBD1 matching 10 bases. V shed 6 bases, J shed 4 bases, and the junction held 3 bases outside the gene matches. Germline V gives CDR1 MNHEY, CDR2 SVGAGI. This CDR3 is built from 14 residues. CDR3 in amino acids: CASSRTGGNQPQHF. CDR3 nucleotide sequence: TGTGCCAGCAGCAGGACAGGGGGAAATCAGCCCCAGCATTTT.

This clone has only one observation. The chain employs TRBV5-5 and TRBJ1-5; D is ambiguous. Trimming shortened V by 0 bases and J by 0 bases, and 7 bases separated the two germline ends. CDR3 length: 15 residues. Germline-derived CDR1 and CDR2 are SGHKS and YYEKEE (reference sequence). DNA of the CDR3: TGTGCCAGCAGCTTGGGGGATTATAGCAATCAGCCCCAGCATTTT. Amino acid sequence: CASSLGDYSNQPQHF.

This chain links TRBV19 with TRBJ2-2; 9 bases are a match to TRBD1. Germline assignment: CDR1 LNHDA and CDR2 SQIVND (reference sequence). J gave up 7 bases and V 3 bases, and 3 bases lay outside the gene matches. The CDR3 extends over 14 amino acids. CDR3 sequence: CASSMTGGIGELFF. In DNA form, the CDR3 reads TGTGCCAGTAGTATGACAGGGGGTATCGGGGAGCTGTTTTTT.

The CDR3 DNA reads TGCGCCAGCAAGATCCAAGAGACCCAGTACTTC. Its protein is CASKIQETQYF. The chain is built from TRBV5-1 and TRBJ2-5; no firm D call. CDR1 is SGHRS, CDR2 YFSETQ, per germline. The CDR3 is 11 residues long. V lost 6 bases and J 1 base, leaving 4 bases between the germline ends.

The V call is TRBV19, the J call TRBJ1-5; 7 bases map to TRBD1. The CDR3 spans 15 residues. J was trimmed by 3 bases and V by 7 bases; bases with no gene match: 9. The germline CDR1 and CDR2 sequences are LNHDA and SQIVND (reference sequence). CDR3 amino acids: CASNPGQEFNQPQHF. Here the CDR3 DNA reads TGTGCCAGTAACCCCGGACAGGAATTCAATCAGCCCCAGCATTTT.